These T cell receptor beta chains were read from a single sample in a study of blood T cell repertoires in COVID-19. TCRdb's table, derived via immunoSEQ multiplex PCR, lists solely in-frame clones and lacks some. This table has about 190,000 clones, 76% appearing once. The specimen sequenced was PBMCs or T cells enriched from blood (not recorded which). The receptors originated from a woman aged 45 to 65 with acute COVID-19. The CDR3 runs from the conserved cysteine through the conserved F or W. The D gene is left open where the match is weak.

d_call v_call cdr3_aa
NA TRBV19 CASAGGVKGFGSLFF
TRBD1 TRBV7-6 CASSSGQDSNQPQHF
NA TRBV18 CASSPETRLRSGNTIYF
NA TRBV9 CASSATSSRNEQFF
TRBD1 TRBV5-4 CASSLAGDRLYGYTF
NA TRBV6-1 CASSEALPRDQPQHF
TRBD1 TRBV6-5 CASTGQGLNEQFF
NA TRBV28 CASSLFRVNQPQHF
TRBD2 TRBV7-2 CASSLAGGLAGPPYF
TRBD1 TRBV25-1 CASSAGTGSGNTIYF
NA TRBV10-3 CAISESGESSYNEQFF
TRBD1 TRBV30 CAWSHGQGRVEAFF
NA TRBV11-2 CASSSGLVNTEAFF
NA TRBV7-8 CASTRGGEKLFF
TRBD1 TRBV6-5 CASSGQGATDTQYF
NA TRBV12-3/TRBV12-4 CASSSLGAGEQFF
NA TRBV9 CASSSRTFDETQYF
TRBD1 TRBV24-1 CATSKTGAGANVLTF
NA TRBV6-5 CASSRTTNYGYTF
NA TRBV3-1/TRBV3-2 CASSPWTAGTEAFF
TRBD1 TRBV4-1 CASSQGIDRGDSPLHF
TRBD1 TRBV30 CAWSWTGNEKLFF
NA TRBV4-3 CASSLGANTEAFF
NA TRBV4-3 CASSQDLGRSPLHF
TRBD2 TRBV7-9 CASSSSGGFQETQYF
TRBD1 TRBV14 CASSRWTGVNTGELFF
NA TRBV7-8 CASSPGAATNTGELFF
NA TRBV3-1/TRBV3-2 CASSQGVAQRSPLHF
NA TRBV28 CASSLGGLNEKLFF